These 5 T cell receptor beta chains were all obtained from the same sample, sequenced in a study of blood T cell repertoires in COVID-19. The data were produced by immunoSEQ multiplex PCR, yet TCRdb's version contains in-frame clones alone and is incomplete. The data hold about 400,000 clones, with roughly 89% observed a single time. Sequencing was done on a sample of PBMCs or T cells enriched from blood (not recorded which). Source of these receptors: a woman in her forties or fifties who had recovered from COVID-19.

DNA of the CDR3: TGCGCCAGCAGCTTGTTCACAGCCCAGGGGGAGACCCAGTACTTC. Translated: CASSLFTAQGETQYF. The V and J genes are TRBV5-1 and TRBJ2-5; possible D gene TRBD1, 6 bases. The germline V and J ends were trimmed by 1 base and 5 bases, with 15 bases remaining between them. Germline CDR1 is SGHRS and CDR2 is YFSETQ. The CDR3 has 15 amino acids.

The chain combines TRBV6-5 with TRBJ1-6, with TRBD1 as a possible D gene (5 bases). This CDR3 has 13 amino acids. Germline V gene data show CDR1 as MNHEY and CDR2 as SVGAGI. V lost 11 bases to trimming and J lost 7 bases, with 15 bases between them. CDR3 sequence reads: CAGHSDGNSPLHF. CDR3 bases: TGTGCCGGACACTCCGATGGGAATTCACCCCTCCACTTT.

This clone has more than one count but fewer than ten. The chain couples TRBV28 to TRBJ1-2, with D perhaps TRBD1 (6 bases). The CDR3 contains 13 residues. V lost 6 bases and J lost 10, with 18 bases in between. Germline CDR1 MDHEN, CDR2 SYDVKM. The CDR3, as DNA: TGTGCCAGCAGACTCGGGACACCAGACTTCTACACCTTC. Residues: CASRLGTPDFYTF.

CDR3 bases: TGTGCCAGCAGTGAAGTCGCAGCCTCCGGGGGTGGCTACACCTTC. It specifies CASSEVAASGGGYTF. The rearrangement uses TRBV2 and TRBJ1-2, with D possibly being TRBD1 (5 bases). Germline V CDR1 and CDR2: SNHLY, FYNNEI. The length of the CDR3 is 15 residues. V lost 1 base and J lost 7, with 16 bases in between. The full variable domain, with the rest looked up from reference TRBV2 and TRBJ1-2, is EPEVTQTPSHQVTQMGQEVILRCVPISNHLYFYWYRQILGQKVEFLVSFYNNEISEKSEIFDDQFSVERPDGSNFTLKIRSTKLEDSAMYFCASSEVAASGGGYTFGSGTRLTVV.

In nucleotides, the CDR3 is TGTGCCAGCAGCTCGGAGTTCGGACAGAACTATGGCTACACCTTC. Its translation: CASSSEFGQNYGYTF. The chain uses TRBV11-2 and TRBJ1-2; tentative D call: TRBD1 (6 bases). The germline V gene has CDR1 SGHAT and CDR2 FQNNGV. CDR3 length: 15 amino acids. Trimming took off 4 bases at V and 2 bases at J, with 14 bases between the two ends.